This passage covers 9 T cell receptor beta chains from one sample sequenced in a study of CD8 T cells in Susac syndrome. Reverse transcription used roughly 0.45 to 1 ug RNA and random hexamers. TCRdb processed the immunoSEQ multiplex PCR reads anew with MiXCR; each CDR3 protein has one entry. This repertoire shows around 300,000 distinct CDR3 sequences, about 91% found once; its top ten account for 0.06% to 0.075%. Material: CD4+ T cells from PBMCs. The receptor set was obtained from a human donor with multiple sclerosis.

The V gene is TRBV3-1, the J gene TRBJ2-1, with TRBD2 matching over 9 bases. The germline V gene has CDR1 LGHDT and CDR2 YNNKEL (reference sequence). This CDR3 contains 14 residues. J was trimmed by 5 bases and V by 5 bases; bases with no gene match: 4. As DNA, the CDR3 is TGTGCCAGCAGCTACTGGACTAGCGACAATGAGCAGTTCTTC. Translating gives CASSYWTSDNEQFF.

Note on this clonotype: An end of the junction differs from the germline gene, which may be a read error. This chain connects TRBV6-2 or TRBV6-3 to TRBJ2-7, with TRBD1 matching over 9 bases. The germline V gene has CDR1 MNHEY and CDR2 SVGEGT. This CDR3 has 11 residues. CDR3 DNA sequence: TGTGCCAGCAGCCAAGGGACAGGGACCCGCTTC. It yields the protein CASSQGTGTRF.

The chain's CDR3 is CASSYSRRGGGTDTQYF. The DNA for the CDR3 is TGTGCCAGCAGTTACTCGAGACGCGGGGGAGGAACAGATACGCAGTATTTT. The chain couples TRBV6-5 to TRBJ2-3, with TRBD2 matching over 7 bases. CDR1 and CDR2 from the germline V gene are MNHEY and SVGAGI. V was pared by 0 bases and J by 3 bases, with 9 bases of the junction left unmatched. The CDR3 has 17 residues.

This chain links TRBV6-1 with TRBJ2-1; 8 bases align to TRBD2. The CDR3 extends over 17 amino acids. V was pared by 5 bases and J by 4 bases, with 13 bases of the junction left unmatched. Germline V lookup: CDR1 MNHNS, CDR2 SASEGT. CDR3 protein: CASSPSWGGRRYNEQFF. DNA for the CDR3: TGTGCCAGCAGTCCGTCGTGGGGCGGGAGGAGGTACAATGAGCAGTTCTTC.

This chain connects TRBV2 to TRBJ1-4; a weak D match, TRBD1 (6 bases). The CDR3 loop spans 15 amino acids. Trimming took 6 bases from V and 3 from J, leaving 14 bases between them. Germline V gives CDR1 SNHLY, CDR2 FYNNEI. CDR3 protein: CASRVTEGANEKLFF. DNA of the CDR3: TGTGCCAGCAGGGTGACGGAGGGGGCTAATGAAAAACTGTTTTTT.

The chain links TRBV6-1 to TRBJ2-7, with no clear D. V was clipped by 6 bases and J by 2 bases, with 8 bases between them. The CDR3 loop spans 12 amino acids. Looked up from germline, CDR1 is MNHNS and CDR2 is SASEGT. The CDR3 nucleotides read TGTGCCAGCAGGCTATTGACCTACGAGCAGTACTTC. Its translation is CASRLLTYEQYF.

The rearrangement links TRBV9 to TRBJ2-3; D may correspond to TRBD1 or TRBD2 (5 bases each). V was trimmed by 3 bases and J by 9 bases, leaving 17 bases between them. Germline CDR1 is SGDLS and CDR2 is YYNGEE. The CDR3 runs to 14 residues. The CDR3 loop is CASSALTPEGTQYF. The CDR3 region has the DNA TGTGCCAGCAGCGCACTTACCCCCGAGGGGACGCAGTATTTT.

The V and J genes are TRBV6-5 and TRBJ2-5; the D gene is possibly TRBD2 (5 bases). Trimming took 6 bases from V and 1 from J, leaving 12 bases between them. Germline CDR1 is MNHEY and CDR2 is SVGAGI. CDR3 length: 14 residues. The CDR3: CASSRVAGQETQYF. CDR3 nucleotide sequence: TGTGCCAGCAGCCGCGTGGCGGGCCAAGAGACCCAGTACTTC.

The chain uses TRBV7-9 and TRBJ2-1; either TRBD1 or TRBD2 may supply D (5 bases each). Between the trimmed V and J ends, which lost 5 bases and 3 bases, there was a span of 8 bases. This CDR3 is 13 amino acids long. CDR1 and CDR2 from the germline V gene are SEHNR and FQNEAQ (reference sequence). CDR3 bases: TGTGCCAGCAGCGGAGGACACTACAATGAGCAGTTCTTC. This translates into CASSGGHYNEQFF.